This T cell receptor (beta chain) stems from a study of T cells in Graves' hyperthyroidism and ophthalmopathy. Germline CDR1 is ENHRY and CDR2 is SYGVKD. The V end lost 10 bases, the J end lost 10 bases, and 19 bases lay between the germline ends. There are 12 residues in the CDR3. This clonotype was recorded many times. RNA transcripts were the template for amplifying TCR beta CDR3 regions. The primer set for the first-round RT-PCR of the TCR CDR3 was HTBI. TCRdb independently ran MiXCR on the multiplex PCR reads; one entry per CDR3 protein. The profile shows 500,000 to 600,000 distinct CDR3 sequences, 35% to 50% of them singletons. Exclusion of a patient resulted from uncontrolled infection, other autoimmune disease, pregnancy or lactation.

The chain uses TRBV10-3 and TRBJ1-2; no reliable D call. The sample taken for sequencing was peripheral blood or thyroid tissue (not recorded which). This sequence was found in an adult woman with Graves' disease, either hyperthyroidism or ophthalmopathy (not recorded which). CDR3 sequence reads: CATSLRRVDYTF. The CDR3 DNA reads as TGTGCCACCTCCCTCCGGAGGGTTGACTACACCTTC.